One sample yielded the 16 T cell receptor beta chains listed below, sequenced in a study of monozygotic twins with inflammatory bowel disease. TCRdb derives one entry per CDR3 protein from the 5' RACE reads, leaving out DNA. This table holds some 450,000 distinct CDR3 sequences. The sequenced material came from blood. The receptors shown here come from a human donor with ulcerative colitis or Crohn's disease, or a healthy co-twin of an affected twin (not recorded which).

This chain uses TRBV3-1 with TRBJ2-2; absent DNA, TCRdb's TRBD2 call cannot be checked. The CDR3 is 15 residues long. The germline V gene has CDR1 LGHDT and CDR2 YNNKEL (reference sequence). The CDR3 is CASSLQRGGTGELFF.

The chain links TRBV12-3 or TRBV12-4 to TRBJ2-1; TCRdb calls TRBD2, which cannot be checked without DNA. The CDR3 extends over 15 amino acids. CDR3 in amino acids: CASSSTSGNGNEQFF.

The rearrangement uses TRBV10-3 and TRBJ2-7. CDR1 and CDR2 from the germline V gene are ENHRY and SYGVKD. This CDR3 region has 12 residues. The CDR3 protein is CAISEDTYEQYF.

The chain is built from TRBV5-4 and TRBJ1-2. This CDR3 has 12 residues. The V gene's germline CDR1 is SGHNT and CDR2 YYREEE (reference sequence). This CDR3 reads CASSLQYYGYTF.

The V gene is TRBV19, the J gene TRBJ2-5. The CDR3 length is 13 residues. Germline CDR1 is LNHDA and CDR2 is SQIVND (reference sequence). CDR3 sequence reads: CASSFGWQETQYF.

The chain combines TRBV7-9 with TRBJ1-6. This CDR3 contains 13 residues. Germline assignment: CDR1 SEHNR and CDR2 FQNEAQ (reference sequence). The CDR3 region is CASSLSFHSPLHF.

V usage is TRBV20-1 and J usage is TRBJ2-3. The CDR3 is made up of 16 amino acids. The V gene's germline CDR1 is DFQATT and CDR2 SNEGSKA (reference sequence). The CDR3 protein is CSARDGKISVTDTQYF.

The chain couples TRBV27 to TRBJ2-1. CDR1 and CDR2 from the germline V gene are MNHEY and SMNVEV (reference sequence). The CDR3 consists of 15 residues. CDR3: CASRSDLNSYNEQFF.

The rearrangement links TRBV7-2 to TRBJ2-1; TCRdb calls TRBD1, which cannot be checked without DNA. The germline CDR1 and CDR2 sequences are SGHTA and FQGNSA. The CDR3 has 15 amino acids. CDR3 protein: CASSFDIGGNNEQFF.

The J gene is TRBJ1-1, the V gene TRBV29-1; TCRdb proposes TRBD1, but this gene call is untestable without DNA. Germline-derived CDR1 and CDR2 are SQVTM and ANQGSEA. This CDR3 comprises 13 residues. CDR3 sequence reads: CSVSGTGETEAFF.

V and J are TRBV7-2 and TRBJ2-5; as DNA is missing, the TRBD2 call by TCRdb cannot be tested. From germline, CDR1 is SGHTA and CDR2 FQGNSA. CDR3 length: 15 residues. The CDR3 loop reads CASSQSWLAVGAQYF.

CDR3 region: CASSFVGGGPSQETQYF. The chain is built from TRBV19 and TRBJ2-5; the TCRdb call, TRBD2, lacks DNA for checking. The CDR3 totals 17 residues. The germline gives CDR1 LNHDA, CDR2 SQIVND (reference sequence). Combining the CDR3 with reference TRBV19 and TRBJ2-5 gives the whole variable domain DGGITQSPKYLFRKEGQNVTLSCEQNLNHDAMYWYRQDPGQGLRLIYYSQIVNDFQKGDIAEGYSVSREKKESFPLTVTSAQKNPTAFYLCASSFVGGGPSQETQYFGPGTRLLVL.

This chain uses TRBV5-1 with TRBJ1-2; TCRdb selects TRBD1, and the lack of DNA leaves this call unchecked. CDR3 length equals 14 residues. Germline loops: CDR1 SGHRS, CDR2 YFSETQ. The CDR3 sequence: CASSLGTDLYGYTF.

The V and J genes are TRBV19 and TRBJ1-1; as DNA is missing, the TRBD1 call by TCRdb cannot be tested. CDR1 is LNHDA, CDR2 SQIVND, per germline (reference sequence). The CDR3 runs 13 residues. CDR3 region: CATENRELFEAFF.

This sequence joins TRBV20-1 and TRBJ2-7. The V gene's germline CDR1 is DFQATT and CDR2 SNEGSKA (reference sequence). The CDR3 loop spans 13 amino acids. This CDR3 reads CSAVRETSYEQYF.

This chain connects TRBV5-1 to TRBJ1-2. The CDR3 has 13 residues. The germline CDR1 and CDR2 sequences are SGHRS and YFSETQ. CDR3 loop: CASNGGANYGYTF.